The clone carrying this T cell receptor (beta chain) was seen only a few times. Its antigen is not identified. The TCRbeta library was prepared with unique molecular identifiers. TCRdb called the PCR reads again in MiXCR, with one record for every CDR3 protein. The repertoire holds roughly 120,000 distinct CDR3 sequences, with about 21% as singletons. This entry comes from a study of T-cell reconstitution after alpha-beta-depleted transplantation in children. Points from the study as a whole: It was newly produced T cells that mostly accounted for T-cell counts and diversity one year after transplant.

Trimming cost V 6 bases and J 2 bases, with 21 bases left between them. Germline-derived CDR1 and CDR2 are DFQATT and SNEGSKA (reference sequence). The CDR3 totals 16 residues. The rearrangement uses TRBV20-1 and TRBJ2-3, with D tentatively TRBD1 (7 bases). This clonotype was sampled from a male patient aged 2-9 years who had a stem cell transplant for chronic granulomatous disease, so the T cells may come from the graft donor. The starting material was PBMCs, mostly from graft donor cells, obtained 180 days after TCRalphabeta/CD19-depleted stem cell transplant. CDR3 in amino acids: CSAGGQRGQYTDTQYF. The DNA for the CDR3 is TGCAGTGCGGGGGGACAGCGCGGCCAATACACAGATACGCAGTATTTT.